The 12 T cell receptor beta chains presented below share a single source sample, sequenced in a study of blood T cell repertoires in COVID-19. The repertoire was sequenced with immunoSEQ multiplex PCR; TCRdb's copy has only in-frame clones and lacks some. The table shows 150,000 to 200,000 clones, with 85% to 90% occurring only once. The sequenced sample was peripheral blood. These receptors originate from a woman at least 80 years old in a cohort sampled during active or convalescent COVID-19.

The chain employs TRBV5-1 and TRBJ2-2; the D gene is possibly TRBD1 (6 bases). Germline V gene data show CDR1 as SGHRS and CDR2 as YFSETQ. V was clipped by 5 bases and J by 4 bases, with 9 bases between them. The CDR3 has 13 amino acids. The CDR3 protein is CASSLGATGELFF. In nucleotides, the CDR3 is TGCGCCAGCAGTCTGGGGGCCACCGGGGAGCTGTTTTTT.

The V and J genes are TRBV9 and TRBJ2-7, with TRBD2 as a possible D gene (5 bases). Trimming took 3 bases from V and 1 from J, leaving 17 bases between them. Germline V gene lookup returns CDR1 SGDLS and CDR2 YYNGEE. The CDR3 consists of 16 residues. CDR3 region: CASSARRNSGSYEQYF. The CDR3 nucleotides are TGTGCCAGCAGCGCTCGACGCAATTCGGGGTCCTACGAGCAGTACTTC.

CDR3 loop: CASSPPQGMRYNEQFF. The DNA for the CDR3 is TGTGCCAGCAGCCCACCCCAGGGGATGAGGTACAATGAGCAGTTCTTC. The V gene is TRBV3-1 (or the pseudogene TRBV3-2), the J gene TRBJ2-1, with a tentative D call TRBD1 (6 bases). The CDR3 length is 16 residues. Trimming stripped 4 bases from V and 4 bases from J, with 17 bases between. Germline V gives CDR1 LGHDT, CDR2 YNNKEL (reference sequence).

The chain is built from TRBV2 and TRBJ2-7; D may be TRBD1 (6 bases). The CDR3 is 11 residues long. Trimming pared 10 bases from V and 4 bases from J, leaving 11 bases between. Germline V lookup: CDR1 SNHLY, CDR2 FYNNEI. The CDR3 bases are TGTGCCACCACGGGACAATACGAGCAGTACTTC. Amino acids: CATTGQYEQYF.

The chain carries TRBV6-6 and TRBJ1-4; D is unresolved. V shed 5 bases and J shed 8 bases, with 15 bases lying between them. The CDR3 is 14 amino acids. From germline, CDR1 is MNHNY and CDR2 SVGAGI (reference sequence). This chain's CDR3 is CASSEVGDEEKLFF. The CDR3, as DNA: TGTGCCAGCAGTGAGGTCGGGGATGAAGAAAAACTGTTTTTT.

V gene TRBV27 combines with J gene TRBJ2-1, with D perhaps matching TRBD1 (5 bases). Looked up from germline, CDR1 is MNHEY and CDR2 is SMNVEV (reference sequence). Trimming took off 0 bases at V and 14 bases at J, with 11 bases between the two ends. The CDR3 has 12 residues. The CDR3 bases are TGTGCCAGCAGTTTATCTGGGGCTGGAGAGTTCTTC. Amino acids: CASSLSGAGEFF.

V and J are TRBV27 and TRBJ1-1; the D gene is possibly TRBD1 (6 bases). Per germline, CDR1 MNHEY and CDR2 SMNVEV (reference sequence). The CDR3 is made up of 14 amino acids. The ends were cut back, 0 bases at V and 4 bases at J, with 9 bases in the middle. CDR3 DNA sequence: TGTGCCAGCAGTTTATCTATAGGGGGCACTGAAGCTTTCTTT. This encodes CASSLSIGGTEAFF.

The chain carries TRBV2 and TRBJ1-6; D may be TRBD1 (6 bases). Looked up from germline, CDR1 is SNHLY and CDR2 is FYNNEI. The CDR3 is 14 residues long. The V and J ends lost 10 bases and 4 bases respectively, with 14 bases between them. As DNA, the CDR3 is TGTGCCACCACAGGGAATCCTTATAATTCACCCCTCCACTTT. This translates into CATTGNPYNSPLHF.

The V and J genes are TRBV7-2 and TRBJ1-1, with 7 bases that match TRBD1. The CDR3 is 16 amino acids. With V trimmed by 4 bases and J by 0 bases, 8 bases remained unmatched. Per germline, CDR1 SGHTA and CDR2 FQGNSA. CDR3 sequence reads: CASSSGTVTMNTEAFF. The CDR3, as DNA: TGTGCCAGCAGCTCCGGGACAGTCACTATGAACACTGAAGCTTTCTTT.

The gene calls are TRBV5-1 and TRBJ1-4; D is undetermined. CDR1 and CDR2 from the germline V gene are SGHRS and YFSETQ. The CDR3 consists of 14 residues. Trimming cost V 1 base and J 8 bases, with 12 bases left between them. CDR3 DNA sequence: TGCGCCAGCAGCTTGTTAGGAGTTCGCGAAAAACTGTTTTTT. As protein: CASSLLGVREKLFF. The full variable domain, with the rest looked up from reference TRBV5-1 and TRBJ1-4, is KAGVTQTPRYLIKTRGQQVTLSCSPISGHRSVSWYQQTPGQGLQFLFEYFSETQRNKGNFPGRFSGRQFSNSRSEMNVSTLELGDSALYLCASSLLGVREKLFFGSGTQLSVL.

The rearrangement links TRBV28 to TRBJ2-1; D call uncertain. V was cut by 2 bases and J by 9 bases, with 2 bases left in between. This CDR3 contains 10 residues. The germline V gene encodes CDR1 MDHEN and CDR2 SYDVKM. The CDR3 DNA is TGTGCCAGCAGTTTACGTGAGCAGTTCTTC. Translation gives CASSLREQFF.

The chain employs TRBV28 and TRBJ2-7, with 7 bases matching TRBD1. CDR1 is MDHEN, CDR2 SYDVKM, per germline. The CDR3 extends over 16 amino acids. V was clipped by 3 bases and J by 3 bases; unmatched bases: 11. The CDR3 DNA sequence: TGTGCCAGCAGTTTTACAGGGGTCTTCCATCTCTACGAGCAGTACTTC. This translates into CASSFTGVFHLYEQYF.